This TCR beta chain was documented in a study of blood T cell repertoires in COVID-19. The overall study: Some COVID-19 samples were acute and others convalescent; all came from the United States, Italy and Spain. T cells, B-cell-depleted T cells, or PBMCs supplied cDNA or gDNA.

In the original workflow: Estimated nucleated cell counts came from reference gene primer amplification. Sequenced by immunoSEQ multiplex PCR; TCRdb stores in-frame clones only, minus some. The V and J calls and the clone size are those of that table, but D and trimming were determined from the DNA. The sample lists about 160,000 clones; roughly four fifths were seen once. Germline loops: CDR1 LGHDT, CDR2 YNNKEL (reference sequence). V lost 4 bases to trimming and J lost 4 bases; unmatched junction nucleotides: 12. The CDR3 runs to 16 residues. The sequenced sample consisted of peripheral blood. This clonotype originated in a woman of 80 years or more with acute or convalescent COVID-19. The genes are TRBV3-1 (or the pseudogene TRBV3-2) and TRBJ1-2; TRBD1 aligns across 7 bases. The CDR3 here is CASSRGGDDRVYGYTF. The CDR3 nucleotides read TGTGCCAGCAGCCGGGGAGGAGATGACAGGGTCTATGGCTACACCTTC.